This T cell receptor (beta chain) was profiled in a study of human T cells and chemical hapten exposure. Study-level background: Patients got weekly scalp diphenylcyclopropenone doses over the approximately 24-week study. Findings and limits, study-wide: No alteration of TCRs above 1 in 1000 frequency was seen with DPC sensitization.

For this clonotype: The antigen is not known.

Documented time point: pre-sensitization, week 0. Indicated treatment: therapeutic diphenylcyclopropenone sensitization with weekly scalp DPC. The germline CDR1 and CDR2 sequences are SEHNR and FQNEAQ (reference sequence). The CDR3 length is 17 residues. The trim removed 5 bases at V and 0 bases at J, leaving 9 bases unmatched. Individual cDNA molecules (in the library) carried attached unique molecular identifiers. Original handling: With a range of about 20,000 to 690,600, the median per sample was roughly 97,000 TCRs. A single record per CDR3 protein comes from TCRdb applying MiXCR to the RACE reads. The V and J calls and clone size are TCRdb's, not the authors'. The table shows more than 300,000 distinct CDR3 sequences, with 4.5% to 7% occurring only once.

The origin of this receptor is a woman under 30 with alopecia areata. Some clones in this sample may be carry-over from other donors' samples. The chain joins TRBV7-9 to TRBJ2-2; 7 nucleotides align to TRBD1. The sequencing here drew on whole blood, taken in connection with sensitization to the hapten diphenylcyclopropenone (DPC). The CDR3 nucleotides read TGTGCCAGCAGCCCTCGGACCGGGACAGCGAACACCGGGGAGCTGTTTTTT. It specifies CASSPRTGTANTGELFF.